Listed below are T cell receptor beta chains from one sample, sequenced in a study of shared clonotypes between healthy human individuals. Repertoires were generated with immunoSEQ multiplex PCR, while TCRdb's copy carries only in-frame clones and drops some. The data hold about 1 million clones, with about 74% observed a single time. Material for sequencing was memory CD4+ T cells sorted from blood. Every receptor here comes from a man younger than 35 in good health. CDR3s include the opening cysteine and the closing phenylalanine or tryptophan. Fields, in order: CDR3 protein, CDR3 DNA, D gene, J gene, clone size, V gene. D genes are given only for firm matches. The listing skips clone size in some rows; elsewhere it reads once, few, many or a size class.

CASSPPVGQQVYGYTF	TGTGCCAGCTCACCACCGGTTGGACAGCAAGTCTATGGCTACACCTTC	-	TRBJ1-2	-	TRBV18
CASEDRGNSNQPQHF	TGTGCCAGCGAAGACAGGGGAAATAGCAATCAGCCCCAGCATTTT	TRBD1	TRBJ1-5	many	TRBV11-3
CASSVRDLDSPLHF	TGTGCCAGCAGTGTTAGGGACTTGGATTCACCCCTCCACTTT	-	TRBJ1-6	-	TRBV6-1
CASSGPEQYF	TGTGCCAGCAGTGGCCCCGAGCAGTACTTC	-	TRBJ2-7	few	TRBV6-1
CASSAEAKNIQYF	TGCGCCAGCAGTGCGGAGGCCAAAAACATTCAGTACTTC	-	TRBJ2-4	-	TRBV10-2
CASSIKNFGYGYTF	TGTGCCAGTAGTATTAAGAACTTCGGCTATGGCTACACCTTC	-	TRBJ1-2	-	TRBV19
CASSEDRRTGELFF	TGTGCCAGCAGTGAAGATCGCAGAACCGGGGAGCTGTTTTTT	-	TRBJ2-2	-	TRBV2
CASSTVGSVAFF	TGTGCCAGCAGCACGGTGGGTTCGGTGGCTTTCTTT	-	TRBJ1-1	few	TRBV5-6
CASSQAGDRNEQYF	TGCGCCAGCAGCCAAGCCGGGGACAGGAACGAGCAGTACTTC	TRBD1	TRBJ2-7	-	TRBV4-3
CASSPQRGGYGEAFF	TGTGCCAGCAGTCCACAGAGAGGGGGCTACGGTGAAGCTTTCTTT	TRBD1	TRBJ1-1	-	TRBV7-6
CSARGQSEAFF	TGCAGTGCTAGAGGGCAATCTGAAGCTTTCTTT	-	TRBJ1-1	-	TRBV20-1
CASKREGSYEQYF	TGTGCCAGCAAACGCGAAGGCTCCTACGAGCAGTACTTC	-	TRBJ2-7	-	TRBV6-1
CASRTMITDTQYF	TGTGCCAGCAGGACAATGATCACAGATACGCAGTATTTT	-	TRBJ2-3	-	TRBV6-1
CASGWGDRLTDTQYF	TGTGCTAGTGGTTGGGGGGACAGGCTCACAGATACGCAGTATTTT	TRBD1	TRBJ2-3	few	TRBV12-5
CAWSGDNYEQYF	TGTGCCTGGAGTGGGGACAACTACGAGCAGTACTTC	-	TRBJ2-7	-	TRBV30
CASSTGTVKTQYF	TGTGCCAGCAGCACTGGGACAGTGAAGACCCAGTACTTC	TRBD1	TRBJ2-5	-	TRBV9
CASSSGGGVRYGYTF	TGTGCCAGCAGCTCCGGGGGAGGGGTCAGATATGGCTACACCTTC	-	TRBJ1-2	-	TRBV9
CASSVSGYGGAYTQYF	TGTGCCAGCAGCGTTTCCGGATACGGGGGCGCATATACGCAGTATTTT	-	TRBJ2-3	few	TRBV9
CASSIFVEGNQPQHF	TGTGCCAGTAGTATCTTCGTGGAGGGCAATCAGCCCCAGCATTTT	-	TRBJ1-5	-	TRBV19
CSVVSGSSYNEQFF	TGCAGCGTTGTTAGCGGGAGCTCCTACAATGAGCAGTTCTTC	TRBD2	TRBJ2-1	-	TRBV29-1
CASSSTGSYEQYF	TGTGCCAGCAGTTCCACAGGATCCTACGAGCAGTACTTC	-	TRBJ2-7	-	TRBV28
CASGLVQPGNTGELFF	TGTGCTAGTGGTTTGGTACAGCCAGGGAATACCGGGGAGCTGTTTTTT	-	TRBJ2-2	-	TRBV12-5
CASTQLNTEAFF	TGTGCCAGCACCCAGTTGAACACTGAAGCTTTCTTT	-	TRBJ1-1	few	TRBV2
CASSYGDRGLNEQFF	TGCGCCAGCAGCTACGGGGACAGGGGGTTGAATGAGCAGTTCTTC	TRBD1	TRBJ2-1	-	TRBV5-1
CASTGANYGYTF	TGTGCCAGCACGGGGGCTAACTATGGCTACACCTTC	-	TRBJ1-2	-	TRBV6-5
CASSSNPAGATTDTQYF	TGCGCCAGCAGCTCGAACCCAGCGGGGGCGACCACAGATACGCAGTATTTT	TRBD2	TRBJ2-3	-	TRBV5-1
CSVAWTSGTDTQYF	TGCAGCGTTGCTTGGACTAGCGGTACAGATACGCAGTATTTT	TRBD2	TRBJ2-3	-	TRBV29-1
CASTPGGIVRTEAFF	TGTGCCAGCACCCCTGGAGGAATTGTGAGGACTGAAGCTTTCTTT	-	TRBJ1-1	-	TRBV28
CASSPTSGANNEQFF	TGTGCCAGCAGCCCAACTAGCGGGGCTAACAATGAGCAGTTCTTC	TRBD2	TRBJ2-1	-	TRBV7-2